This T cell receptor (beta chain) was retrieved from a study of cytomegalovirus exposure and HLA in healthy donors. Study context: Of 300 to 500 genotyped donors, roughly 80% grouped in the Caucasian-associated ancestry cluster. Study findings and constraints: A previous analysis found most TCR beta V segments productive roughly 90% or roughly 30% of the time. Among the sequence variants, a highly shared cluster was likely an artifact of sequencing.

It was with 60 Vbeta and 13 Jbeta primers that the PCR ran. The authors' processing: Among the unique TCR beta chains that a later analysis counted, around 72 million in all, 10 million to 13 million were shared. TCRdb's table, derived via immunoSEQ multiplex PCR, lists solely in-frame clones and lacks some. V, J and clone size derive from that table, while D and trimming were established from the DNA sequence. The table includes approximately 100,000 clones, about 70% detected once. On this clone itself: The antigen is not known.

Germline-derived CDR1 and CDR2 are SGHRS and YFSETQ. V lost 7 bases, J lost 2 bases, and 16 bases lay in between. The CDR3 length is 16 residues. The receptor's source is a man between 50 and 59 years old in good health and CMV-seropositive. This chain connects TRBV5-1 to TRBJ2-6; D not certain. Sequencing was carried out using PBMCs. CDR3 amino acids: CASSSLSVPGANVLTF. The CDR3 nucleotides are TGCGCCAGCTCTTCACTGAGTGTCCCTGGGGCCAACGTCCTGACTTTC.